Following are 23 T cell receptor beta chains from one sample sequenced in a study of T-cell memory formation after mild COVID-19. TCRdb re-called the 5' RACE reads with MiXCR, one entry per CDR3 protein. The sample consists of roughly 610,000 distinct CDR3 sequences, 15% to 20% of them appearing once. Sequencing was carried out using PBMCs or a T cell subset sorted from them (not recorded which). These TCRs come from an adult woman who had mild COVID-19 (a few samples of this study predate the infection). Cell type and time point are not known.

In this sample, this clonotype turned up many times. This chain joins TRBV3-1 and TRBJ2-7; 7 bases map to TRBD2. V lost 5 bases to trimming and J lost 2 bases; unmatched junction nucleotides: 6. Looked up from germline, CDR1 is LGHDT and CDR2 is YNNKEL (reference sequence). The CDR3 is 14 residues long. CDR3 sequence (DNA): TGTGCCAGCAGCTCAACTAGCGCGGCCTACGAGCAGTACTTC. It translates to CASSSTSAAYEQYF.

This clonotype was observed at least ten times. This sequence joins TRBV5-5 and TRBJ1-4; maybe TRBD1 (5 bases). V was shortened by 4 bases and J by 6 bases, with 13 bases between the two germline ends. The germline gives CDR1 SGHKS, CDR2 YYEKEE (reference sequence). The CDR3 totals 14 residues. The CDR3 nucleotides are TGTGCCAGCAGCCCGACTTGGGGGTATGAAAAACTGTTTTTT. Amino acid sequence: CASSPTWGYEKLFF.

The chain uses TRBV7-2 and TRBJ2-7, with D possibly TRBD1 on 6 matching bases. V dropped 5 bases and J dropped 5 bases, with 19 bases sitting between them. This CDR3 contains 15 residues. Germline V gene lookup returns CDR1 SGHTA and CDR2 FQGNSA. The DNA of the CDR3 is TGTGCCAGCAGCCCAGGAGGCAGGGGTAGGGACGAGCAGTACTTC. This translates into CASSPGGRGRDEQYF.

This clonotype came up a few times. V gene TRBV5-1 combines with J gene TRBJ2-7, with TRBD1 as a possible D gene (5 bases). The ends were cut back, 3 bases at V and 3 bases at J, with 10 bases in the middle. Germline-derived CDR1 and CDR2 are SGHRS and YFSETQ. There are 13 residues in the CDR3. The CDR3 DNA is TGCGCCAGCAGCTCCCCAGGGAACTACGAGCAGTACTTC. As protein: CASSSPGNYEQYF.

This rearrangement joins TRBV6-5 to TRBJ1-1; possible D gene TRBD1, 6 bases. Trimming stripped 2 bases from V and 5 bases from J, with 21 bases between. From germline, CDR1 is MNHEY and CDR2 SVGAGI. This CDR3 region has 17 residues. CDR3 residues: CASSYRGAGWRRTEAFF. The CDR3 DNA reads TGTGCCAGCAGTTACAGGGGGGCAGGGTGGCGTCGTACTGAAGCTTTCTTT.

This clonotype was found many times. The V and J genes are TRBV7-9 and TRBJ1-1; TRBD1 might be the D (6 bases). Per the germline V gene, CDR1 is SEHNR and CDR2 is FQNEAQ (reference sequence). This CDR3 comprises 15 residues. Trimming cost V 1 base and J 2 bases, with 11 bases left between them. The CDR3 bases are TGTGCCAGCAGCTTAGGCGGACAGTCAAACACTGAAGCTTTCTTT. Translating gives CASSLGGQSNTEAFF.

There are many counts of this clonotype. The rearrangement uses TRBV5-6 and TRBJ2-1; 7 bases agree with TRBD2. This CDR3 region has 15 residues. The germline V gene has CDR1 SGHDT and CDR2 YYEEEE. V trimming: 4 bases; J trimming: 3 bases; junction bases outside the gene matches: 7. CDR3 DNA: TGTGCCAGCAGCCGGGGAGCGGGGAGCTACAATGAGCAGTTCTTC. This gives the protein CASSRGAGSYNEQFF.

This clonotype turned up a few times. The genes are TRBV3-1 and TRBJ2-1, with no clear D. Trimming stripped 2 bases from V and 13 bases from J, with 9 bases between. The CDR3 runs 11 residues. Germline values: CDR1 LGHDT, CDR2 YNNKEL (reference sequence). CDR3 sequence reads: CASSQWSTQFF. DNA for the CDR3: TGTGCCAGCAGCCAATGGTCCACCCAGTTCTTC.

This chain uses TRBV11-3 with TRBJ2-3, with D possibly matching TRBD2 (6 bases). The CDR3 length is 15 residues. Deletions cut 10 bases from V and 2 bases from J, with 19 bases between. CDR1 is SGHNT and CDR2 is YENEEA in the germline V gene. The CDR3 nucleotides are TGTGCCACCTCGGTGCAAGCGGACTACACAGATACGCAGTATTTT. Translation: CATSVQADYTDTQYF.

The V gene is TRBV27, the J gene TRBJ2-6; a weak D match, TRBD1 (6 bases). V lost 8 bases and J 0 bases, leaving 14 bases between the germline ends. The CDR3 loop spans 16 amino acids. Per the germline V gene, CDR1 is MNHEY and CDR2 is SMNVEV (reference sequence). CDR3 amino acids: CASRHPGDSGANVLTF. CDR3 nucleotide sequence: TGTGCCAGCCGACACCCAGGGGACTCTGGGGCCAACGTCCTGACTTTC.

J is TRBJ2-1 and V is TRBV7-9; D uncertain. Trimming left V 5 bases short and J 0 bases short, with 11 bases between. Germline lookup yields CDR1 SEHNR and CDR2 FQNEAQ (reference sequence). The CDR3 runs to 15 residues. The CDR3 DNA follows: TGTGCCAGCAGCCCCTCGGCGCCCTCCTACAATGAGCAGTTCTTC. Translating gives CASSPSAPSYNEQFF.

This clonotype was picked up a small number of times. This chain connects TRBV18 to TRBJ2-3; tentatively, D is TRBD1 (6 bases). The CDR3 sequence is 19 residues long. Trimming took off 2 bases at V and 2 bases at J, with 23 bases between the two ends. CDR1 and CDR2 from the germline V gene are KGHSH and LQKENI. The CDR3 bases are TGTGCCAGCTCACCAAGACCAACTGAAAGTGGGGGCCCCACAGATACGCAGTATTTT. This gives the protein CASSPRPTESGGPTDTQYF.

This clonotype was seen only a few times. The CDR3 bases are TGTGCCAGCGAGGTCCCCAGCGGACATACCTCCTACGAGCAGTACTTC. Protein sequence: CASEVPSGHTSYEQYF. This rearrangement joins TRBV7-2 to TRBJ2-7; TRBD1 or TRBD2 may be the D gene (5 bases each). Germline CDR1 reads SGHTA; CDR2 reads FQGNSA. CDR3 size: 16 residues. V was cut by 8 bases and J by 0 bases, with 20 bases left in between.

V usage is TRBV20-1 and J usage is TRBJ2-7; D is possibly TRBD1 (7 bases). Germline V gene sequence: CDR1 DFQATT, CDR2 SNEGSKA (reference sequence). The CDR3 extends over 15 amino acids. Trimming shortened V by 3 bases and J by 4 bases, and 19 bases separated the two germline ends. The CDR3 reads CSARARTGREYEQYF. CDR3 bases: TGCAGTGCTAGGGCCCGGACAGGTCGGGAGTACGAGCAGTACTTC.

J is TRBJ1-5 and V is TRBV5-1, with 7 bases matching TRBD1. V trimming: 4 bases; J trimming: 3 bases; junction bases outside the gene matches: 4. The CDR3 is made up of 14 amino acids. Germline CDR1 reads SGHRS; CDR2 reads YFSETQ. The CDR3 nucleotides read TGCGCCAGCAGCACGGGACAGCCCAATCAGCCCCAGCATTTT. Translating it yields CASSTGQPNQPQHF.

The CDR3 here is CASSSHRGDYGYTF. CDR3 DNA sequence: TGTGCCAGCAGCTCTCACAGGGGCGACTATGGCTACACCTTC. The V call is TRBV7-2, the J call TRBJ1-2, with 7 bases aligning to TRBD1. Germline CDR1 and CDR2: SGHTA and FQGNSA. This CDR3 comprises 14 residues. J lost 3 bases, V lost 4 bases, and 5 bases had no gene match.

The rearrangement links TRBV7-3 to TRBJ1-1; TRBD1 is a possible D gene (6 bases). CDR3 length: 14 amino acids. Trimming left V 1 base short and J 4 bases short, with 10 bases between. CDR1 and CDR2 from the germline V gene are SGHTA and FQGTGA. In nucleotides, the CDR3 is TGTGCCAGCAGCTTAAACCCGGGGGCCACTGAAGCTTTCTTT. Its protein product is CASSLNPGATEAFF.

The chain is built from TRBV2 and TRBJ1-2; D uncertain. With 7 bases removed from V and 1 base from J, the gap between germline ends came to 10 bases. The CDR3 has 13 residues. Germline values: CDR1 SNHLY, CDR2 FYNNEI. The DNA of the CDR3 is TGTGCCAGCAAGGTGGAAGTTAACTATGGCTACACCTTC. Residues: CASKVEVNYGYTF.

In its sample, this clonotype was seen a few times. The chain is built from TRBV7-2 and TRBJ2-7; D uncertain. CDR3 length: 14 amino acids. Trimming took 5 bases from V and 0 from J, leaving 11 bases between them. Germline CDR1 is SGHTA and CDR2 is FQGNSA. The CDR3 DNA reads TGTGCCAGCAGCGTACCATCTAGCTCCTACGAGCAGTACTTC. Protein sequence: CASSVPSSSYEQYF.

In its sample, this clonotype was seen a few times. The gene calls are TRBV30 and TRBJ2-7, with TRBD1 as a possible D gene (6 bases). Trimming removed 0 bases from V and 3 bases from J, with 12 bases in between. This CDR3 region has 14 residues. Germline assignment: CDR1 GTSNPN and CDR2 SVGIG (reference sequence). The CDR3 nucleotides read TGTGCCTGGAGTGTAGGGGGTGCTCGCTACGAGCAGTACTTC. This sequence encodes CAWSVGGARYEQYF.

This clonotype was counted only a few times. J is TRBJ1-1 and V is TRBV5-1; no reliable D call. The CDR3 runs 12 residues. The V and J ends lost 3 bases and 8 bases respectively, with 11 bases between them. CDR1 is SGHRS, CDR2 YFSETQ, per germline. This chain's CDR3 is CASSYGSREAFF. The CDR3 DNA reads TGCGCCAGCAGCTATGGGTCCCGGGAAGCTTTCTTT.

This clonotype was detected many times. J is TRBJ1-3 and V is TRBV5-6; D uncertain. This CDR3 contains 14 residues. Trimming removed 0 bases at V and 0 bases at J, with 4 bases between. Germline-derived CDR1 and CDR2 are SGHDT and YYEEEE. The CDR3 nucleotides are TGTGCCAGCAGCTTGGTAAGCTCTGGAAACACCATATATTTT. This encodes CASSLVSSGNTIYF.

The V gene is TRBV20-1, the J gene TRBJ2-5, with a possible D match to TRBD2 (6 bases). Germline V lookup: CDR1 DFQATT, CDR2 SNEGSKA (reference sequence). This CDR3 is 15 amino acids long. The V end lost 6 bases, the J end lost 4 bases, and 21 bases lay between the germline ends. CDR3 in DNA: TGCAGTGCCAACGGAGGGGCCGAGTTAGCAGAGACCCAGTACTTC. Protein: CSANGGAELAETQYF.